These 10 T cell receptor beta chains share one sample of origin, sequenced in a study of identical twins. TCRdb fed the 5' RACE reads into MiXCR, producing one record per CDR3 protein. The data show 200,000 to 250,000 distinct CDR3 sequences, about 13% seen once. This sample also appeared in a second study, on yellow fever vaccine responses in identical twins.

Sequenced sample: memory (CD45RO+) T cells sorted from blood. The receptors stem from a woman under 30 in good health.

This clonotype appeared a few times. The chain employs TRBV20-1 and TRBJ2-7; 9 nucleotides agree with TRBD1. V shed 0 bases, J shed 9 bases, and the junction held 6 bases outside the gene matches. This CDR3 contains 13 residues. Germline V gene data show CDR1 as DFQATT and CDR2 as SNEGSKA (reference sequence). Here the CDR3 DNA reads TGCAGTGCTAGAGATCTCCTGACAGGGGGGCAGTACTTC. Protein product: CSARDLLTGGQYF.

This clonotype was found a few times. V usage is TRBV20-1 and J usage is TRBJ1-2, with D possibly TRBD1 on 6 matching bases. Germline CDR1 is DFQATT and CDR2 is SNEGSKA (reference sequence). V gave up 3 bases and J gave up 4 bases, with 15 bases separating them. The CDR3 contains 14 residues. For the CDR3, the DNA is TGCAGTGCTAGGGAGGTCGGGGGGCTCTATGGCTACACCTTC. It is translated as CSAREVGGLYGYTF.

The rearrangement links TRBV11-3 to TRBJ2-6; 10 bases line up with TRBD1. The CDR3 runs 17 residues. J gave up 3 bases and V 7 bases, and 9 bases lay outside the gene matches. Per the germline V gene, CDR1 is SGHNT and CDR2 is YENEEA. The CDR3 DNA reads TGTGCCAGCATGGGACAGGGGCGGTCCGGTGGGGCCAACGTCCTGACTTTC. Protein product: CASMGQGRSGGANVLTF.

This clonotype was observed many times. The rearrangement links TRBV12-3 or TRBV12-4 to TRBJ2-3; weak D call: TRBD2 (5 bases). CDR3 length: 15 residues. Trimming left V 5 bases short and J 2 bases short, with 14 bases between. The CDR3 coding sequence is TGTGCCAGCAGTCCCCGGGATTTCTTCACAGATACGCAGTATTTT. It encodes CASSPRDFFTDTQYF.

The chain recombines TRBV10-3 with TRBJ2-7; D might be TRBD1 or TRBD2, each matching 6 bases. CDR1 and CDR2 from the germline V gene are ENHRY and SYGVKD. This CDR3 has 16 residues. V lost 7 bases and J lost 0, with 19 bases in between. The CDR3 reads CAIKHNRAGSSYEQYF. DNA for the CDR3: TGTGCCATCAAGCACAACAGGGCGGGGAGCTCCTACGAGCAGTACTTC.

This clonotype showed up many times. The chain employs TRBV29-1 and TRBJ1-2; D is unclear. V gave up 4 bases and J gave up 7 bases, with 13 bases separating them. CDR3 length: 12 residues. Germline CDR1 is SQVTM and CDR2 is ANQGSEA. The CDR3 bases are TGCAGCGTTGGGGGTGACGTCTTTGGCTACACCTTC. Its translation is CSVGGDVFGYTF.

As DNA, the CDR3 is TGTGCCAGCAGTCCAGCCCGGGTGAACACTGAAGCTTTCTTT. This translates into CASSPARVNTEAFF. The V and J genes are TRBV12-3 or TRBV12-4 and TRBJ1-1; D not certain. Deletions cut 5 bases from V and 0 bases from J, with 10 bases between. The CDR3 has 14 amino acids.

The chain employs TRBV24-1 and TRBJ2-1; 10 nucleotides agree with TRBD2. The germline V gene has CDR1 KGHDR and CDR2 SFDVKD. This CDR3 region has 17 residues. V gave up 4 bases and J gave up 2 bases; unmatched junction bases: 7. CDR3 bases: TGTGCCACCAGTGACCGAAACCTAGCGGGGGCCTACAATGAGCAGTTCTTC. Translated: CATSDRNLAGAYNEQFF.

This clonotype was seen only a few times. This chain connects TRBV20-1 to TRBJ2-1, with 9 bases identical to TRBD1. V dropped 4 bases and J dropped 4; count of bases not matched to a gene: 14. The CDR3 consists of 17 residues. The germline V gene encodes CDR1 DFQATT and CDR2 SNEGSKA (reference sequence). In DNA form, the CDR3 reads TGCAGTGCTATTTCGCTTGTAACAGGGGGCAGGTACAATGAGCAGTTCTTC. This sequence encodes CSAISLVTGGRYNEQFF.

This clonotype was counted between two and nine times. CDR3 region: CASSLSLAGTSEQYF. In DNA, the CDR3 is TGTGCCAGCAGCTTATCACTAGCGGGAACGAGCGAGCAGTACTTC. The genes are TRBV11-2 and TRBJ2-7, with 10 positions matching TRBD2. The trim removed 2 bases at V and 6 bases at J, leaving 7 bases unmatched. Germline CDR1 and CDR2: SGHAT and FQNNGV. CDR3 length equals 15 residues. The full variable domain, rest sourced from reference TRBV11-2 and TRBJ2-7, is EAGVAQSPRYKIIEKRQSVAFWCNPISGHATLYWYQQILGQGPKLLIQFQNNGVVDDSQLPKDRFSAERLKGVDSTLKIQPAKLEDSAVYLCASSLSLAGTSEQYFGPGTRLTVT.